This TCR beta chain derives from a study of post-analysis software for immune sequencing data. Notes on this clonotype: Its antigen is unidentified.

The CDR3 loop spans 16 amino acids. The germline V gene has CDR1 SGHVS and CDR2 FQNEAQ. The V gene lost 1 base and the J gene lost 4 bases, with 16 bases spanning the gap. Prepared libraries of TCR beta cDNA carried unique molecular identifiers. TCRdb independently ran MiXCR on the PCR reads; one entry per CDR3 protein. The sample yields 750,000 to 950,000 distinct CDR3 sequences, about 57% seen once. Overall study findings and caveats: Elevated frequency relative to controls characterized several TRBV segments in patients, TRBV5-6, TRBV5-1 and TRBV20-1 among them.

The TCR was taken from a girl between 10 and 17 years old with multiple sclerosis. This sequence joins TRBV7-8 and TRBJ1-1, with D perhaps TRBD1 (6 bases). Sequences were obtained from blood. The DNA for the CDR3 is TGTGCCAGCAGCTTAGGCGGGACCAGGGGCATCACTGAAGCTTTCTTT. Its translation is CASSLGGTRGITEAFF.